The clone carrying this T cell receptor (beta chain) appeared a single time. No antigen is known for it. This entry comes from a study of cytomegalovirus exposure and HLA in healthy donors. Germline trimming cut 6 bases from V and 4 bases from J; bases unmatched to any gene: 10. This CDR3 contains 15 residues. Germline lookup yields CDR1 MNHNS and CDR2 SASEGT. The primer mix had 60 Vbeta and 13 Jbeta primers. Assay: immunoSEQ multiplex PCR; the TCRdb copy retains only in-frame clones and omits some. The sample carries about 150,000 clones, about four fifths recorded once. Study results and limitations: For presence/absence analyses, sequencing depth was assumed to be roughly uniform across donors. The classifier was said to identify cytomegalovirus status with high specificity and sensitivity. Because they were indistinguishable, some V segments, including TRBV6-2 and TRBV6-3, were excluded. Cytomegalovirus-associated TCR beta chains were listed, numbering some 150.

The chain employs TRBV6-1 and TRBJ2-3; 7 bases are shared with TRBD1. The TCR originated in a man between 18 and 29 years old in good health and CMV-seronegative. Sequenced: PBMCs. The CDR3 DNA follows: TGTGCCAGCAGGCGAACAGGGGAAGAGGCAGATACGCAGTATTTT. This codes for CASRRTGEEADTQYF.